There are many counts of the clone carrying this T cell receptor beta chain. The source of the sample is a study of early T cells in non-severe SARS-CoV-2 infection. Overall study: Bulk RNA from unsorted whole blood was sequenced; chains were unpaired.

The CDR3 length is 13 residues. V was clipped by 5 bases and J by 7 bases, with 12 bases between them. The germline V gene encodes CDR1 SEHNR and CDR2 FQNEAQ (reference sequence). Unique molecular identifiers (one per individual cDNA molecule) were attached. A single record per CDR3 protein comes from TCRdb applying MiXCR to the 5' RACE reads. The sample lists 75,000 to 90,000 distinct CDR3 sequences, 5.5% to 7.5% occurring once. The receptor's source is an adult who was a healthcare worker with PCR-confirmed SARS-CoV-2 infection or an uninfected control (not recorded which). Sequenced: whole blood. The V and J genes are TRBV7-9 and TRBJ1-5; D not resolved. The CDR3 DNA sequence: TGTGCCAGCAGCCAAGAGATCGGGCAGCCCCAGCATTTT. Translating it yields CASSQEIGQPQHF.